Listed below are T cell receptor beta chains from one sample, sequenced in a study of blood T cells in healthy people across ages. TCRdb re-called the 5' RACE reads with MiXCR, one entry per CDR3 protein. The sample yields approximately 2,000,000 distinct CDR3 sequences, about 39% seen once. The sequenced sample was blood. Receptors originate from a human donor in good health. Both conserved end residues are part of each CDR3. The order of the fields is D gene, clone size, V gene, J gene, CDR3 protein, CDR3 DNA. D genes are given only for firm matches. A clone size is listed for some rows: how often the clone was seen (once, few, many), or a class if it is expanded.

D: TRBD2; size: many; V: TRBV29-1; J: TRBJ2-3; CDR3: CSVEASGGPDTQYF; DNA: TGCAGCGTTGAGGCTAGCGGAGGTCCAGATACGCAGTATTTT
D: .; size: .; V: TRBV5-1; J: TRBJ1-2; CDR3: CASSSPTRVGYTF; DNA: TGCGCCAGCAGCTCCCCGACAAGGGTCGGCTACACCTTC
D: TRBD2; size: .; V: TRBV4-3; J: TRBJ2-7; CDR3: CASSQDGWEGSYEQYF; DNA: TGCGCCAGCAGCCAAGATGGGTGGGAGGGTTCCTACGAGCAGTACTTC
D: TRBD1; size: .; V: TRBV5-1; J: TRBJ1-1; CDR3: CASRIREGAANTEAFF; DNA: TGCGCCAGCAGGATCCGAGAGGGGGCGGCTAACACTGAAGCTTTCTTT
D: .; size: .; V: TRBV9; J: TRBJ1-2; CDR3: CASSVGQKNGYTF; DNA: TGTGCCAGCAGCGTTGGGCAGAAGAATGGCTACACCTTC
D: .; size: .; V: TRBV28; J: TRBJ2-1; CDR3: CASSFPSRGNEQFF; DNA: TGTGCCAGCAGTTTCCCCTCGCGTGGAAATGAGCAGTTCTTC
D: .; size: few; V: TRBV20-1; J: TRBJ1-5; CDR3: CSASQDGFNQPQHF; DNA: TGCAGTGCTAGTCAGGACGGATTCAATCAGCCCCAGCATTTT
D: .; size: few; V: TRBV20-1; J: TRBJ2-7; CDR3: CSASGQPIYYEQYF; DNA: TGCAGTGCTAGTGGGCAGCCTATTTACTACGAGCAGTACTTC
D: TRBD1; size: few; V: TRBV12-5; J: TRBJ1-5; CDR3: CASGPSGTGGAQPQHF; DNA: TGTGCTAGTGGTCCATCCGGGACAGGGGGCGCCCAGCCCCAGCATTTT
D: TRBD2; size: .; V: TRBV13; J: TRBJ2-3; CDR3: CASSPLTSGGISTDTQYF; DNA: TGTGCCAGCAGCCCTTTGACTAGCGGGGGGATTAGCACAGATACGCAGTATTTT
D: .; size: .; V: TRBV5-1; J: TRBJ2-1; CDR3: CASSLATTSNEQFF; DNA: TGCGCCAGCAGCTTGGCCACAACCTCCAATGAGCAGTTCTTC
D: .; size: .; V: TRBV28; J: TRBJ2-5; CDR3: CASSFITRGQETQYF; DNA: TGTGCCAGCAGTTTCATCACTCGGGGTCAAGAGACCCAGTACTTC
D: .; size: .; V: TRBV4-3; J: TRBJ2-5; CDR3: CASSQTARETQYF; DNA: TGCGCCAGCAGCCAAACGGCCCGGGAGACCCAGTACTTC
D: TRBD2; size: .; V: TRBV7-2; J: TRBJ2-3; CDR3: CASSELAGGRPYTDTQYF; DNA: TGTGCCAGCAGCGAACTAGCGGGGGGCCGCCCTTACACAGATACGCAGTATTTT
D: .; size: few; V: TRBV12-3/TRBV12-4; J: TRBJ2-1; CDR3: CASSFSVGRGLLNEQFF; DNA: TGTGCCAGCAGTTTTTCCGTGGGGAGGGGGCTCCTAAATGAGCAGTTCTTC
D: .; size: few; V: TRBV5-1; J: TRBJ1-4; CDR3: CASSLDVGGSWFF; DNA: TGCGCCAGCAGCTTGGACGTTGGGGGGTCGTGGTTTTTT
D: TRBD1; size: few; V: TRBV7-3; J: TRBJ1-5; CDR3: CACSDRGGNQPQHF; DNA: TGTGCCTGCAGCGACAGGGGTGGCAATCAGCCCCAGCATTTT
D: .; size: .; V: TRBV12-3/TRBV12-4; J: TRBJ2-3; CDR3: CASSLRLSVGSDTQYF; DNA: TGTGCCAGCAGTTTAAGGTTATCGGTGGGATCAGATACGCAGTATTTT
D: TRBD2; size: .; V: TRBV20-1; J: TRBJ2-3; CDR3: CSAISGISTDTQYF; DNA: TGCAGTGCTATTAGCGGGATTAGCACAGATACGCAGTATTTT
D: .; size: .; V: TRBV9; J: TRBJ2-1; CDR3: CASSTHEKGYNEQFF; DNA: TGTGCCAGCAGCACTCATGAGAAGGGTTACAATGAGCAGTTCTTC
D: .; size: .; V: TRBV28; J: TRBJ2-3; CDR3: CASSFGPGANTDTQYF; DNA: TGTGCCAGCAGTTTTGGGCCGGGGGCCAACACAGATACGCAGTATTTT
D: .; size: few; V: TRBV5-1; J: TRBJ2-1; CDR3: CASSLEGSNNEQFF; DNA: TGCGCCAGCAGCTTGGAGGGTTCAAACAATGAGCAGTTCTTC
D: .; size: .; V: TRBV9; J: TRBJ1-2; CDR3: CASSLRHQYGEGGYTF; DNA: TGTGCCAGCAGCCTCCGACATCAATACGGGGAGGGTGGCTACACCTTC
D: .; size: .; V: TRBV15; J: TRBJ1-2; CDR3: CATSKGGETPGYTF; DNA: TGTGCCACCAGCAAGGGAGGGGAGACTCCTGGCTACACCTTC
D: .; size: .; V: TRBV5-1; J: TRBJ2-5; CDR3: CASSLGASGGGTQYF; DNA: TGCGCCAGCAGCTTAGGGGCCTCCGGTGGGGGGACCCAGTACTTC
D: TRBD1; size: .; V: TRBV29-1; J: TRBJ1-1; CDR3: CSVVRGLDTEAFF; DNA: TGCAGTGTTGTCAGGGGGTTGGACACTGAAGCTTTCTTT
D: .; size: .; V: TRBV7-2; J: TRBJ2-1; CDR3: CASSLLWDEQFF; DNA: TGTGCCAGCAGCCTTCTGTGGGATGAGCAGTTCTTC
D: .; size: once; V: TRBV12-3/TRBV12-4; J: TRBJ1-2; CDR3: CASSAAGEDGYTF; DNA: TGTGCCAGCAGTGCCGCAGGGGAGGATGGCTACACCTTC
D: .; size: .; V: TRBV4-3; J: TRBJ2-3; CDR3: CASSQDIRDTQYF; DNA: TGCGCCAGCAGCCAGGATATAAGAGATACGCAGTATTTT
D: .; size: .; V: TRBV7-2; J: TRBJ2-5; CDR3: CASSLGGRVAETQYF; DNA: TGTGCCAGCAGCTTAGGGGGGCGGGTGGCGGAGACCCAGTACTTC
D: .; size: few; V: TRBV7-3; J: TRBJ1-2; CDR3: CASSYHRANYGYTF; DNA: TGTGCCAGCAGCTACCACAGAGCTAACTATGGCTACACCTTC
D: TRBD1; size: few; V: TRBV6-5; J: TRBJ1-2; CDR3: CASSFLRTGVPSGYTF; DNA: TGTGCCAGCAGTTTCCTTCGGACAGGCGTTCCCAGTGGCTACACCTTC
D: TRBD1; size: few; V: TRBV7-3; J: TRBJ2-3; CDR3: CASSTTGGLGDTQYF; DNA: TGTGCCAGCAGCACAACAGGGGGCTTGGGAGATACGCAGTATTTT
D: .; size: .; V: TRBV13; J: TRBJ1-6; CDR3: CASSLGGGGSPLHF; DNA: TGTGCCAGCAGCTTAGGGGGGGGCGGTTCACCCCTCCACTTT
D: TRBD2; size: few; V: TRBV20-1; J: TRBJ2-4; CDR3: CSAKMWGTSGVHEDIQYF; DNA: TGCAGTGCAAAGATGTGGGGGACTAGCGGGGTGCACGAGGACATTCAGTACTTC
D: TRBD1; size: many; V: TRBV4-2; J: TRBJ2-5; CDR3: CASSRDRAETQYF; DNA: TGTGCCAGCAGCCGGGACAGGGCAGAGACCCAGTACTTC
D: .; size: few; V: TRBV5-6; J: TRBJ2-7; CDR3: CASSLPGFYEQYF; DNA: TGTGCCAGCAGCTTGCCCGGTTTTTACGAGCAGTACTTC
D: .; size: once; V: TRBV3-1; J: TRBJ2-5; CDR3: CASSQGWKETQYF; DNA: TGTGCCAGCAGCCAAGGGTGGAAGGAGACCCAGTACTTC
D: .; size: .; V: TRBV20-1; J: TRBJ2-1; CDR3: CSALTDVGCNEQFF; DNA: TGCAGTGCTTTGACAGATGTCGGCTGCAATGAGCAGTTCTTC
D: TRBD1; size: .; V: TRBV5-1; J: TRBJ1-2; CDR3: CASSFGTETRYYYGYTF; DNA: TGCGCCAGCAGCTTTGGGACAGAGACTCGGTACTACTATGGCTACACCTTC
D: TRBD1; size: .; V: TRBV20-1; J: TRBJ1-2; CDR3: CSAGPPGQRANYGYTF; DNA: TGCAGTGCTGGTCCTCCGGGACAGCGAGCTAACTATGGCTACACCTTC